The 20 T cell receptor beta chains below come from one sample, sequenced in a study of lymphopenia after photon versus proton radiotherapy. Sequencing was performed with immunoSEQ multiplex PCR; in TCRdb, only in-frame clones are kept and a portion is missing. This sample yields around 160,000 clones, of which about 88% are seen a single time; around 4.7% belongs to the top ten. Sample: peripheral blood, taken from a patient treated with photon-based radiotherapy. Receptors were obtained from a man aged 45-65 years with gastric cancer.

There are a few counts of this clone. The J gene is TRBJ2-7, the V gene TRBV18; no reliable D call. The CDR3 consists of 12 residues. V dropped 2 bases and J dropped 4 bases, with 6 bases sitting between them. Germline V lookup: CDR1 KGHSH, CDR2 LQKENI. CDR3 in DNA: TGTGCCAGCTCACCATCAGCGTACGAGCAGTACTTC. This translates into CASSPSAYEQYF.

About this clone itself: Other DNA sequences in this specimen translate into the identical CDR3. This chain links TRBV27 with TRBJ2-7; D possibly corresponds to TRBD2 (5 bases). Germline V gene sequence: CDR1 MNHEY, CDR2 SMNVEV (reference sequence). The CDR3 covers 13 residues. The V end was cut by 2 bases, the J end by 3 bases, with 8 bases between. Here the CDR3 DNA reads TGTGCCAGCAGTTTAGCCGGAGGCTACGAGCAGTACTTC. It yields the protein CASSLAGGYEQYF.

This chain joins TRBV25-1 and TRBJ1-4; D is undetermined. This CDR3 has 15 residues. The V and J ends lost 4 bases and 0 bases respectively, with 9 bases between them. From germline, CDR1 is MGHDK and CDR2 SYGVNS. CDR3: CASSATTTTNEKLFF. In DNA form, the CDR3 reads TGTGCCAGCAGTGCGACGACAACAACTAATGAAAAACTGTTTTTT.

This chain connects TRBV28 to TRBJ1-2; tentatively, D is TRBD1 (6 bases). This CDR3 is built from 14 residues. Deletions cut 6 bases from V and 4 bases from J, with 15 bases between. In germline, CDR1 is MDHEN, CDR2 SYDVKM. In DNA form, the CDR3 reads TGTGCCAGCAGCAACCCAGGGGATATCTATGGCTACACCTTC. Translated, it gives CASSNPGDIYGYTF.

The chain carries TRBV7-9 and TRBJ2-2; 9 positions agree with TRBD1. Germline V gene lookup returns CDR1 SEHNR and CDR2 FQNEAQ (reference sequence). V lost 5 bases and J lost 0; bases outside the gene matches: 10. The CDR3 spans 18 residues. CDR3 nucleotides: TGTGCCAGCAGCCTCCCGGGACAGGGTGGTGCGAACACCGGGGAGCTGTTTTTT. Protein sequence: CASSLPGQGGANTGELFF.

The rearrangement joins TRBV11-2 to TRBJ2-7, with unresolved D. CDR1 is SGHAT and CDR2 is FQNNGV in the germline V gene. Trimming pared 2 bases from V and 6 bases from J, leaving 14 bases between. The CDR3 is 14 residues long. CDR3 sequence reads: CASSLNPSGSEQYF. In DNA, the CDR3 is TGTGCCAGCAGCTTAAACCCCTCAGGCAGCGAGCAGTACTTC.

The chain recombines TRBV6-6 with TRBJ1-2; D gene unclear. The V gene's germline CDR1 is MNHNY and CDR2 SVGAGI (reference sequence). The CDR3 sequence is 15 residues long. V was cut by 5 bases and J by 0 bases, with 13 bases left in between. The CDR3 DNA follows: TGTGCCAGCAGTCTATCCCTACCAGCTAACTATGGCTACACCTTC. Protein: CASSLSLPANYGYTF.

This sequence joins TRBV18 and TRBJ1-1; D not certain. The germline V gene encodes CDR1 KGHSH and CDR2 LQKENI. The CDR3 spans 14 residues. The germline V and J ends were trimmed by 4 bases and 1 base, with 10 bases remaining between them. CDR3 in DNA: TGTGCCAGCTCACAGGACTTCGGGAACACTGAAGCTTTCTTT. Its protein product is CASSQDFGNTEAFF.

This sequence joins TRBV29-1 and TRBJ2-1, with 9 nucleotides matching TRBD2. V shed 1 base, J shed 0 bases, and the junction held 7 bases outside the gene matches. The CDR3 length is 17 residues. The V gene's germline CDR1 is SQVTM and CDR2 ANQGSEA. Here the CDR3 reads CSVEGLAGRSSYNEQFF. The DNA for the CDR3 is TGCAGCGTTGAAGGGCTAGCGGGGCGGAGCTCCTACAATGAGCAGTTCTTC.

V is TRBV7-8 and J is TRBJ1-1, with D uncertain. The V gene's germline CDR1 is SGHVS and CDR2 FQNEAQ. Between the trimmed V and J ends, which lost 2 bases and 5 bases, there was a span of 9 bases. The CDR3 is 13 amino acids. This chain's CDR3 is CASSLRGGTEAFF. The CDR3, as DNA: TGTGCCAGCAGCTTACGGGGAGGGACTGAAGCTTTCTTT.

J is TRBJ2-3 and V is TRBV6-5; no firm D call. The CDR3 contains 14 residues. V lost 3 bases to trimming and J lost 5 bases, with 12 bases between them. Germline V gives CDR1 MNHEY, CDR2 SVGAGI. CDR3 in DNA: TGTGCCAGCAGTTATTCTCGAGTTGAAGATACGCAGTATTTT. Translated, it gives CASSYSRVEDTQYF.

The chain carries TRBV10-3 and TRBJ2-1; 14 nucleotides align to TRBD2. Losses at the gene ends were 2 bases for V and 7 bases for J; bases not matched to a gene: 4. Germline lookup yields CDR1 ENHRY and CDR2 SYGVKD. The CDR3 has 16 amino acids. The CDR3 here is CAISEGTSGRFNEQFF. The CDR3 DNA follows: TGTGCCATCAGTGAGGGGACTAGCGGGAGATTTAATGAGCAGTTCTTC.

The chain recombines TRBV18 with TRBJ2-2; TRBD1 is a possible D gene (5 bases). V was trimmed by 2 bases and J by 4 bases, leaving 17 bases between them. CDR1 is KGHSH, CDR2 LQKENI, per germline. The CDR3 spans 17 residues. CDR3 DNA: TGTGCCAGCTCACCAGGGTTTTGGGGCGAGAGCACCGGGGAGCTGTTTTTT. Its translation: CASSPGFWGESTGELFF.

This clone was seen a single time. The chain links TRBV5-8 to TRBJ2-6; a possible D gene is TRBD1 (6 bases). Trimming shortened V by 2 bases and J by 0 bases, and 12 bases separated the two germline ends. CDR3 length: 17 residues. Germline CDR1 is SGHTS and CDR2 is YDEGEE. CDR3 DNA: TGTGCCAGCAGCTTTTCACAGGGCAGCTCTGGGGCCAACGTCCTGACTTTC. Encoded protein: CASSFSQGSSGANVLTF.

CDR3 coding DNA: TGTGCCAGTCATAACAGGGGCGGGTACGAGCAGTACTTC. Protein sequence: CASHNRGGYEQYF. This chain uses TRBV19 with TRBJ2-7; 7 positions match TRBD1. Germline CDR1 and CDR2: LNHDA and SQIVND (reference sequence). V lost 8 bases, J lost 4 bases, and 8 bases stayed unmatched. This CDR3 contains 13 residues.

The chain carries TRBV2 and TRBJ2-2, with D perhaps TRBD2 (6 bases). V lost 7 bases, J lost 3 bases, and 12 bases lay in between. The germline CDR1 and CDR2 sequences are SNHLY and FYNNEI. The CDR3 consists of 14 residues. The CDR3 sequence: CASKFGTHTGELFF. The CDR3 coding sequence is TGTGCCAGCAAGTTCGGGACTCACACCGGGGAGCTGTTTTTT.

V usage is TRBV28 and J usage is TRBJ2-2; perhaps TRBD1 as D (5 bases). Per germline, CDR1 MDHEN and CDR2 SYDVKM. The CDR3 totals 15 residues. Trimming took 4 bases from V and 4 from J, leaving 13 bases between them. The CDR3 sequence: CASSYRGHATGELFF. The CDR3 DNA sequence: TGTGCCAGCAGTTATCGAGGACACGCCACCGGGGAGCTGTTTTTT.

This clone was observed a handful of times. The chain carries TRBV7-2 and TRBJ2-2; the D gene is possibly TRBD1 (7 bases). Germline V lookup: CDR1 SGHTA, CDR2 FQGNSA. The CDR3 has 16 amino acids. V lost 10 bases to trimming and J lost 2 bases, with 20 bases between them. CDR3 bases: TGTGCCATCCCCGGGCAGGGGGGCCTAAACACCGGGGAGCTGTTTTTT. It is translated as CAIPGQGGLNTGELFF.

The chain links TRBV6-5 to TRBJ1-2; possibly TRBD1 for D (5 bases). CDR1 is MNHEY, CDR2 SVGAGI, per germline. Trimming took off 6 bases at V and 2 bases at J, with 13 bases between the two ends. The CDR3 runs to 14 residues. The CDR3 here is CASRNLGENYGYTF. The DNA for the CDR3 is TGTGCCAGCAGGAACCTGGGGGAAAACTATGGCTACACCTTC.

This chain uses TRBV23-1 with TRBJ1-6; 8 bases line up with TRBD1. TRBV23-1 is an ORF, with its function uncertain. V dropped 4 bases and J dropped 7; count of bases not matched to a gene: 21. The CDR3 consists of 20 residues. The CDR3 DNA is TGCGCCAGCAGTCCTCCCGGGGGACAGGTCCTAGCCCTAGTAAATTCACCCCTCCACTTT. Residues: CASSPPGGQVLALVNSPLHF.